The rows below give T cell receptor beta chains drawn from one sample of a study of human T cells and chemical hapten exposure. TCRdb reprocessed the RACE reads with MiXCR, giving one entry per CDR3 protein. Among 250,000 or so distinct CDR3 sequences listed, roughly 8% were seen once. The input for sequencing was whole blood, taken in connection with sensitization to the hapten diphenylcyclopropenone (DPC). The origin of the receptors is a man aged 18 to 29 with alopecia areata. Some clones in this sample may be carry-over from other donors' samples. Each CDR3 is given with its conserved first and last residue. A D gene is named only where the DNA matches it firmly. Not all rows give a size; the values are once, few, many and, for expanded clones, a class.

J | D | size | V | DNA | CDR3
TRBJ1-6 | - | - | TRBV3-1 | TGTGCCAGCAGGCGCCAGCGAAATTCACCCCTCCACTTT | CASRRQRNSPLHF
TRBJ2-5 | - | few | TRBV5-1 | TGCGCCAGCAGCCAAGTACCGCCAGCAACAGAGACCCAGTACTTC | CASSQVPPATETQYF
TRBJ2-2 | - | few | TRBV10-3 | TGTGCCATCAGGGCGGACCAGACCGGGGAGCTGTTTTTT | CAIRADQTGELFF
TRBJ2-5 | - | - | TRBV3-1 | TGTGCCAGCAGCCAAGATGTGGACCCAGAGACCCAGTACTTC | CASSQDVDPETQYF
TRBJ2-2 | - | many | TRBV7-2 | TGTGCCAGCAGCAGGTGGACTAACACCGGGGAGCTGTTTTTT | CASSRWTNTGELFF
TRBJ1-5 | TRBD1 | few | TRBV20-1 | TGCAGTGCTAGACAGGGGGCCGGGGGTCAGCCCCAGCATTTT | CSARQGAGGQPQHF
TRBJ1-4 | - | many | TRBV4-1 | TGCGCCAGCAGCCCGGGGCCTCAAAATGAAAAACTGTTTTTT | CASSPGPQNEKLFF
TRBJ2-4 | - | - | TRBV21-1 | TGTGCCAGCAGCAACCAACTAGCCAAAAACATTCAGTACTTC | CASSNQLAKNIQYF
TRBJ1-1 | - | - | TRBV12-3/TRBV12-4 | TGTGCCAGCACCTTGCAGGGCTACAACACTGAAGCTTTCTTT | CASTLQGYNTEAFF
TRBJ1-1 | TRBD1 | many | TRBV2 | TGTGCCAGCAGTGAAGTAGGGGGCCTCACTGAAGCTTTCTTT | CASSEVGGLTEAFF
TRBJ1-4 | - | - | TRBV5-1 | TGCGCCAGCAGACAGTATAATGAAAAACTGTTTTTT | CASRQYNEKLFF
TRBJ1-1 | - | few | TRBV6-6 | TGTGCCAGCACCGGAACCTTGGGCACTGAAGCTTTCTTT | CASTGTLGTEAFF
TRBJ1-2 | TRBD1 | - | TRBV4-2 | TGTGCCAGCAGCCAATCACAGGGGAACTATGGCTACACCTTC | CASSQSQGNYGYTF
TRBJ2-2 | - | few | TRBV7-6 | TGTGCCAGCAGCTTAGAGCCCCCCAAAAGGCTGTTTTTT | CASSLEPPKRLFF
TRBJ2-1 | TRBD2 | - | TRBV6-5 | TGTGCCAGCAGTAAATCGATCGGGACTAGCGGGGTAGGTGAGCAGTTCTTC | CASSKSIGTSGVGEQFF
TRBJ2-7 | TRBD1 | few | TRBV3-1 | TGTGCCAGCAGCCAAGATAGTGTAGGGGGCGCAGTCTACGAGCAGTACTTC | CASSQDSVGGAVYEQYF
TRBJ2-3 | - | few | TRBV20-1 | TGCAGTGCTGTCACGGGGTTAAGCACAGATACGCAGTATTTT | CSAVTGLSTDTQYF
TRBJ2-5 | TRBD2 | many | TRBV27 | TGTGCCAGCAGTTTAGAGCGGGGGGGCGAAGAGACCCAGTACTTC | CASSLERGGEETQYF
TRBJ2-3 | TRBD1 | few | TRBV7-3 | TGTGCCAGCAGTCGACAGGGGATTGGAGATACGCAGTATTTT | CASSRQGIGDTQYF
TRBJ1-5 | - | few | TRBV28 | TGTGCCAGCGCCCTCGACAATCAGCCCCAGCATTTT | CASALDNQPQHF
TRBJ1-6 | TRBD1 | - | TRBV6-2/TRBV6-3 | TGTGCCAGCAGTAAACGGCCGGGACAGCCGATTTATAATTCACCCCTCCACTTT | CASSKRPGQPIYNSPLHF
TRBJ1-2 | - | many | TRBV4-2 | TGTGCCAGCAGCCAAGCGAGGGGAAACTATGGCTACACCTTC | CASSQARGNYGYTF
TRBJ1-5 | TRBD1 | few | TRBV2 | TGTGCCAGCAGTGCGGACAGGGTGGGCAATCAGCCCCAGCATTTT | CASSADRVGNQPQHF
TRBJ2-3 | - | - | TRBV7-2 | TGTGCCAGCCTGGAGGGGTTAGGCACAGATACGCAGTATTTT | CASLEGLGTDTQYF
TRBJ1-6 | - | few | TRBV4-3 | TGCGCCAGCAGCCAAGAAGTCAGGGCCGGCTCCTATAATTCACCCCTCCACTTT | CASSQEVRAGSYNSPLHF
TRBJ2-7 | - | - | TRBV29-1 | TGCAGCGTTGAAGCCCGCGGGGCAGTCTTCTCCTACGAGCAGTACTTC | CSVEARGAVFSYEQYF
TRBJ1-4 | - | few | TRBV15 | TGTGCCACCAGTTTAGACAGAAATGAAAAACTGTTTTTT | CATSLDRNEKLFF
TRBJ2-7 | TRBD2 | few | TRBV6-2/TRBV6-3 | TGTGCCAGCACCCAAACCCGGACTAGGGACGAGCAGTACTTC | CASTQTRTRDEQYF
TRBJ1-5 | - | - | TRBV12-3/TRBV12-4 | TGTGCCAGCAGTTTCGGCAGGGAGCAGCCCCAGCATTTT | CASSFGREQPQHF
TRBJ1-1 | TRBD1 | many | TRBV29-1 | TGCAGCGTTTCGGACAGGGGGGACACTGAAGCTTTCTTT | CSVSDRGDTEAFF
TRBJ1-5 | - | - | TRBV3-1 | TGTGCCAGCAGCCAAGAACTTGGTAGGGCAGGGGACCAGCCCCAGCATTTT | CASSQELGRAGDQPQHF
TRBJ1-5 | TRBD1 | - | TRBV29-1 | TGCAGCGAACAGGGGAGTCAGCCCCAGCATTTT | CSEQGSQPQHF
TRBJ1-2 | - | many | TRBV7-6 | TGTGCCAGCAGCTTAGCAGATTCGGTTGGCTACACCTTC | CASSLADSVGYTF
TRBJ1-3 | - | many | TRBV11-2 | TGTGCCAGCAGCTTAGGCGGGGCGGCTGGAAACACCATATATTTT | CASSLGGAAGNTIYF
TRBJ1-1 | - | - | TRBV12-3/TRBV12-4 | TGTGCCAGCACCCTGCCCGACAGGCTGAACACTGAAGCTTTCTTT | CASTLPDRLNTEAFF
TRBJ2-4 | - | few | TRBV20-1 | TGCAGTGCTAGAGGCTCTAGTCCGACCTTAGCCAAAAACATTCAGTACTTC | CSARGSSPTLAKNIQYF
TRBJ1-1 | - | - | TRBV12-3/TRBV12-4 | TGTGCCAGCAGGGCCGAAGAGAACACTGAAGCTTTCTTT | CASRAEENTEAFF
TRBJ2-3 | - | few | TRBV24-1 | TGTGCCACCAGTGATCGCGCCGGGACAATTTCCACAGATACGCAGTATTTT | CATSDRAGTISTDTQYF
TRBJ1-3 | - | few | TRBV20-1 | TGCAGTGCTAGAGATTCCGGGGAGGCTGGAAACACCATATATTTT | CSARDSGEAGNTIYF
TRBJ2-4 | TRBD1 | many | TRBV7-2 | TGTGCCAGCAGCTTAGGGACAGGCTTAGCCAAAAACATTCAGTACTTC | CASSLGTGLAKNIQYF